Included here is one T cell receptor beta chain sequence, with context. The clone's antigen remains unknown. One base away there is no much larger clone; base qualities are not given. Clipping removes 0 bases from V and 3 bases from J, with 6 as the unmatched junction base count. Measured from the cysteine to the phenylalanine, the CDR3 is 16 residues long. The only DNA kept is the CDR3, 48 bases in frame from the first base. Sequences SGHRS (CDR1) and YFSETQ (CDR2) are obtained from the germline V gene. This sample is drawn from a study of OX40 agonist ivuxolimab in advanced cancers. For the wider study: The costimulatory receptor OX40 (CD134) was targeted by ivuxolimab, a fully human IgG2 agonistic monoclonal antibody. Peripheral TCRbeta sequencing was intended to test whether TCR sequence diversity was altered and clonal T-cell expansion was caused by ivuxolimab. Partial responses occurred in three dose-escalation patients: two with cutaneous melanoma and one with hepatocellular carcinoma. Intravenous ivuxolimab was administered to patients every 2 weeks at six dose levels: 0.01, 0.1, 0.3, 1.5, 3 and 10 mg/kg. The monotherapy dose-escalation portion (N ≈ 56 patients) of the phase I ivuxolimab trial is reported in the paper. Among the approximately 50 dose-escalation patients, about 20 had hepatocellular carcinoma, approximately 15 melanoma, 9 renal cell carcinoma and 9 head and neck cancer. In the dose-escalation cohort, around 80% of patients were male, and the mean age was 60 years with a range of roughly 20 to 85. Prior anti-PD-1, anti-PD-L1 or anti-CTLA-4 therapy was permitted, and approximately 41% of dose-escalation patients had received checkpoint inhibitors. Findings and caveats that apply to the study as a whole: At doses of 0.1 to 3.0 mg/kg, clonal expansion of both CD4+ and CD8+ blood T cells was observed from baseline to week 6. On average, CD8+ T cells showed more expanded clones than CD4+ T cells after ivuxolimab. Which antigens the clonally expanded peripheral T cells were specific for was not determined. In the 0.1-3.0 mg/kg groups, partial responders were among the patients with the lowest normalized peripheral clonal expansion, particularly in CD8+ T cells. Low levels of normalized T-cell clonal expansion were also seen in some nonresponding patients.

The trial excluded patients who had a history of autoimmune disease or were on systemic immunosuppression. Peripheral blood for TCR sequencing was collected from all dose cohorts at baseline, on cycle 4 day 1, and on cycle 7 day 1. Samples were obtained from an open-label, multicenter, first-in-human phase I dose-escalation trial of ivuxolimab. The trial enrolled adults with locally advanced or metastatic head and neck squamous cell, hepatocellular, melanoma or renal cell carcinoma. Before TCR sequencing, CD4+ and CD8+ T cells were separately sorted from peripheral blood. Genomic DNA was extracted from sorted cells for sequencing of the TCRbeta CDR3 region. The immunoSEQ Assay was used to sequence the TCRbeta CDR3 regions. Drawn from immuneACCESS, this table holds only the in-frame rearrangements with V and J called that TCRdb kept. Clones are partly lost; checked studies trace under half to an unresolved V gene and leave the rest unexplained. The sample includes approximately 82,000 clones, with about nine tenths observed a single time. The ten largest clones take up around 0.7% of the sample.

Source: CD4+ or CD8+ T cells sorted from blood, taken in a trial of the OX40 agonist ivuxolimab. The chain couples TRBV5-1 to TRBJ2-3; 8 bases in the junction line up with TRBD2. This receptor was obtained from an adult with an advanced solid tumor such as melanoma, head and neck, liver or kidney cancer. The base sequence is TGCGCCAGCAGCTTGGACGGGAGGGCCGCGACAGATACGCAGTATTTT. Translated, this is CASSLDGRAATDTQYF.